This TCR beta chain was sequenced in a study of T cell responses to AZD1222 COVID-19 vaccine. Profiled with immunoSEQ multiplex PCR; TCRdb holds only in-frame clones, not every one. The sample records around 140,000 clones, roughly 89% being singletons. The CDR3 is made up of 13 amino acids. Germline V gives CDR1 SGHRS, CDR2 YFSETQ. V lost 0 bases, J lost 3 bases, and 6 bases lay in between. This clonotype originated in an adult in good health. V is TRBV5-1 and J is TRBJ1-2, with TRBD1 as a possible D gene (5 bases). The material was peripheral blood, obtained on day 0 of AZD1222 vaccination. For the CDR3, the DNA is TGCGCCAGCAGCTTGGAACAGGACTATGGCTACACCTTC. It specifies CASSLEQDYGYTF.